This TCR beta chain comes out of a study of OX40 agonist ivuxolimab in advanced cancers. Sequencing used immunoSEQ multiplex PCR; TCRdb keeps in-frame clones, though not all of them. Of over 25,000 clones listed, about 93% are singletons. This CDR3 is built from 16 residues. Trimming at V came to 4 bases and at J to 2 bases, leaving 8 bases not matched to a gene. This clone was found a few times. Sequenced here: CD4+ or CD8+ T cells sorted from blood, sampled in a trial of the OX40 agonist ivuxolimab. The chain has TRBV5-3 and TRBJ2-3; 9 positions agree with TRBD2. TRBV5-3 is an ORF, and what it does is uncertain. The origin of this receptor is an adult with an advanced solid tumor such as melanoma, head and neck, liver or kidney cancer. CDR3 nucleotide sequence: TGTGCCAGAAGCCTAGAGCGGGAGGACGCCACAGATACGCAGTATTTT. Protein product: CARSLEREDATDTQYF.